The T cell receptor beta chain under discussion was sequenced for a study of T cell responses to AZD1222 COVID-19 vaccine. The germline CDR1 and CDR2 sequences are MNHEY and SMNVEV (reference sequence). V shed 0 bases, J shed 4 bases, and the junction held 2 bases outside the gene matches. The CDR3 is 15 residues long. Overall study findings and caveats: Donors in the cohort were predominantly white British and more often female, and clonal diversity was possibly underestimated. No repertoire was sampled before or during the peak T cell response, only after it. Among those given AZD1222, only 5 to 7 were seropositive at baseline. Epitopes outside B.1.351 and B.1.1.7 mutated regions reportedly drew nearly half of spike TCRs.

On this clone: The antigen is unknown.

Measured with immunoSEQ multiplex PCR; TCRdb has only the in-frame clones, and not every one. The table includes tens of thousands of clones, 65% to 85% detected once. The material was peripheral blood, obtained on day 0 of MenACWY control vaccination. The clonotype originates from an adult in good health. This chain uses TRBV27 with TRBJ2-5; 10 nucleotides agree with TRBD1. CDR3 sequence reads: CASSLSGQGRETQYF. The CDR3 DNA follows: TGTGCCAGCAGTTTATCGGGACAGGGGAGAGAGACCCAGTACTTC.